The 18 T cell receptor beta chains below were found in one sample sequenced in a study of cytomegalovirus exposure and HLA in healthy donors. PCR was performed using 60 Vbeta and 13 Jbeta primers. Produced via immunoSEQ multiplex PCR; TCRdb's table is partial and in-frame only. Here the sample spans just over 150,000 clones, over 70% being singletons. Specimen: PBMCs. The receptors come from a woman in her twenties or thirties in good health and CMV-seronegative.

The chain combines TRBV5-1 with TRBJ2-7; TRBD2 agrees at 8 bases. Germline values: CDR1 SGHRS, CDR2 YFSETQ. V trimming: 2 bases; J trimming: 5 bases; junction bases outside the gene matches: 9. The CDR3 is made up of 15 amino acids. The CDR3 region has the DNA TGCGCCAGCAGCTTAATCCCCGGGACTAGGAACGAGCAGTACTTC. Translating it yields CASSLIPGTRNEQYF.

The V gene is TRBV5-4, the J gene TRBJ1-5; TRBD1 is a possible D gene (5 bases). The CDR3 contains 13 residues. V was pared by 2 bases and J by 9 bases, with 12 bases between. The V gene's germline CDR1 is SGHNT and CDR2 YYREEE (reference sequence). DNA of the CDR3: TGTGCCAGCAGCTTCTACCCCAGGGCGCCCCAGCATTTT. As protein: CASSFYPRAPQHF.

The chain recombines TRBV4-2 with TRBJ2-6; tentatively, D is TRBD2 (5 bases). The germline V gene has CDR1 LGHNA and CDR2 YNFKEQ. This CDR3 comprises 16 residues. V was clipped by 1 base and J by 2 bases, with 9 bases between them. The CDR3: CASSQASGTGANVLTF. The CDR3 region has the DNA TGTGCCAGCAGCCAAGCCTCGGGGACTGGGGCCAACGTCCTGACTTTC.

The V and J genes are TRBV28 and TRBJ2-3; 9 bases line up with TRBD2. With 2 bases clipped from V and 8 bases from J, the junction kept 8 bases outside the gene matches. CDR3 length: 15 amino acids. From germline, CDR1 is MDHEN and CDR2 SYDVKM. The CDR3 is CASSLDWRGGGTQYF. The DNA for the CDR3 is TGTGCCAGCAGTTTAGATTGGCGGGGGGGCGGTACGCAGTATTTT.

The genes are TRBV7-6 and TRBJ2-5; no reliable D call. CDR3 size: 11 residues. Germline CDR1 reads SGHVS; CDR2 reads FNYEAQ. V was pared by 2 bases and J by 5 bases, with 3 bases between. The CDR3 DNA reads TGTGCCAGCAGCTTACTTGAGACCCAGTACTTC. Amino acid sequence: CASSLLETQYF.

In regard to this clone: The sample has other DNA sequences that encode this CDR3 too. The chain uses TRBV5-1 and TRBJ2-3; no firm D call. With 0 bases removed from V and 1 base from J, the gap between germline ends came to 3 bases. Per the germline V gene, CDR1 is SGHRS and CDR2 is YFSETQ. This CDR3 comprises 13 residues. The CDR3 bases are TGCGCCAGCAGCTTGGCGGGCACAGATACGCAGTATTTT. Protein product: CASSLAGTDTQYF.

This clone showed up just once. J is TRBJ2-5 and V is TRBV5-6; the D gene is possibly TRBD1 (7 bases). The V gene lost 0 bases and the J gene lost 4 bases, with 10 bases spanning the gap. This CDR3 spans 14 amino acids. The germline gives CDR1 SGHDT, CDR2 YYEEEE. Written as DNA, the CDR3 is TGTGCCAGCAGCTTGGACAGGGGAGGAGAGACCCAGTACTTC. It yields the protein CASSLDRGGETQYF.

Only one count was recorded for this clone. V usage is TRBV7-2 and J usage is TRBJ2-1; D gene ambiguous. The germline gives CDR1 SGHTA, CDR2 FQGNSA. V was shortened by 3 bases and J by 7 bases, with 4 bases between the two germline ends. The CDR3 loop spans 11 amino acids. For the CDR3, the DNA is TGTGCCAGCAGCTTTTATAATGAGCAGTTCTTC. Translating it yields CASSFYNEQFF.

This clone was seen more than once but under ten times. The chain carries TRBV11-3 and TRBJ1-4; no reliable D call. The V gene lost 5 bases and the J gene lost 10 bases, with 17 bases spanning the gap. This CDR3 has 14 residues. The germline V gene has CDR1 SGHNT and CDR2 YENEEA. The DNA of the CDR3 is TGTGCCAGCAGCCCAGGACCCCGCGGGCGAAAACTGTTTTTT. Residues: CASSPGPRGRKLFF.

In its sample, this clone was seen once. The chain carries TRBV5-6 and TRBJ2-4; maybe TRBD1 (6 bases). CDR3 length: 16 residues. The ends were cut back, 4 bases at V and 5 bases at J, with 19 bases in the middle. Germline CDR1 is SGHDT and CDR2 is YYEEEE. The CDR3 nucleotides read TGTGCCAGCAGCGGCGGCACCCAGGGGTTCCAAAACATTCAGTACTTC. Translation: CASSGGTQGFQNIQYF.

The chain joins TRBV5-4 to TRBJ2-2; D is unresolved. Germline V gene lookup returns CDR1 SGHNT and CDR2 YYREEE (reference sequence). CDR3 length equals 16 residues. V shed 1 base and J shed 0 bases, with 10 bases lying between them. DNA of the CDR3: TGTGCCAGCAGCTTGCTCAGAGGTCCGAACACCGGGGAGCTGTTTTTT. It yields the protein CASSLLRGPNTGELFF.

CDR3 protein: CASSSYQGVQPQHF. The CDR3 nucleotides are TGTGCCAGCAGCTCCTATCAGGGGGTTCAGCCCCAGCATTTT. V and J are TRBV7-2 and TRBJ1-5; TRBD1 agrees at 7 bases. V was pared by 4 bases and J by 6 bases, with 6 bases of the junction left unmatched. From germline, CDR1 is SGHTA and CDR2 FQGNSA. This CDR3 region has 14 residues.

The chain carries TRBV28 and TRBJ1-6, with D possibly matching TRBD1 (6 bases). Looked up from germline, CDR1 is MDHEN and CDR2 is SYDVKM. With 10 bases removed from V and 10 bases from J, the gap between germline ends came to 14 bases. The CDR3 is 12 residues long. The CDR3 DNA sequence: TGTGCCACCCGGACAGATTTATCACCCCTCCACTTT. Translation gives CATRTDLSPLHF. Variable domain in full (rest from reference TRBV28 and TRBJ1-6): DVKVTQSSRYLVKRTGEKVFLECVQDMDHENMFWYRQDPGLGLRLIYFSYDVKMKEKGDIPEGYSVSREKKERFSLILESASTNQTSMYLCATRTDLSPLHFGNGTRLTVT.

The CDR3 is CASSQPWTGENSPLHF. The DNA for the CDR3 is TGTGCCAGCAGCCAACCGTGGACAGGAGAGAATTCACCCCTCCACTTT. The chain couples TRBV4-2 to TRBJ1-6; 7 bases map to TRBD1. Germline lookup yields CDR1 LGHNA and CDR2 YNFKEQ. CDR3 length: 16 residues. V was pared by 2 bases and J by 7 bases, with 8 bases of the junction left unmatched.

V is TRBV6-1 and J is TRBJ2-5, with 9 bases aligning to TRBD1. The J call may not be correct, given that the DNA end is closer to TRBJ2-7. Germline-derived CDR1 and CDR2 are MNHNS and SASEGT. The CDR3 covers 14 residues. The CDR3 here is CASTPGTGTYEQYF. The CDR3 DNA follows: TGTGCCAGCACCCCCGGGACAGGGACCTACGAGCAGTACTTC.

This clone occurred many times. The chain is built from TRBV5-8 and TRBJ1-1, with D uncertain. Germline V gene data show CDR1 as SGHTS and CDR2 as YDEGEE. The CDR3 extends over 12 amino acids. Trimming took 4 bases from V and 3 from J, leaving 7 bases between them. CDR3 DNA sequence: TGTGCCAGCAGCCCCCTTTACACTGAAGCTTTCTTT. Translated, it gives CASSPLYTEAFF.

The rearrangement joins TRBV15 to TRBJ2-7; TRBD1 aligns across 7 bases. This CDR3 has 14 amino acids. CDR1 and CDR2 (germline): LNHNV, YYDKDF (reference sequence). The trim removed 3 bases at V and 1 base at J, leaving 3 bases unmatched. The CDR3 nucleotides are TGTGCCACCAGCAGCTACAGGGGATCCTACGAGCAGTACTTC. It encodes CATSSYRGSYEQYF.

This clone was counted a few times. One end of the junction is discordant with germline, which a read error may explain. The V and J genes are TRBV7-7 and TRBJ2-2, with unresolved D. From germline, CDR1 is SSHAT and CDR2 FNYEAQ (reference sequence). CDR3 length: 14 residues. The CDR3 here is CASSLAIDTGELFF. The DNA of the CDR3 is TGTGCTAGCAGCTTAGCTATAGACACCGGGGAGCTGTTTTTT.